A selection of T cell receptor beta chains follows, all from one sample in a study of OX40 agonist ivuxolimab in advanced cancers. Assay: immunoSEQ multiplex PCR; the TCRdb copy retains only in-frame clones and omits some. The sample yields tens of thousands of clones, roughly 84% seen once. Sample: CD4+ or CD8+ T cells sorted from blood, taken in a trial of the OX40 agonist ivuxolimab. Receptors originate from an adult with an advanced solid tumor such as melanoma, head and neck, liver or kidney cancer. CDR3s include the opening cysteine and the closing phenylalanine or tryptophan.

CDR3 length,J gene,V gene,CDR3 protein
14,TRBJ1-6,TRBV6-5,CASSYSNSNSPLHF
13,TRBJ1-4,TRBV30,CAWSLGVDEKLFF
15,TRBJ1-4,TRBV5-5,CASSLSGGENEKLFF
13,TRBJ1-2,TRBV5-1,CATRTGGFGGYTF
15,TRBJ2-1,TRBV5-1,CASSLQGAMNNEQFF
12,TRBJ2-7,TRBV7-2,CASSLVQAEQYF
16,TRBJ1-4,TRBV11-3,CANSLRATATNEKLFF
12,TRBJ2-7,TRBV29-1,CSVGQGASREYF
17,TRBJ2-3,TRBV6-1,CASSESSGSPRTDTQYF
19,TRBJ2-1,TRBV5-1,CASSFGQGAYQSSYNEQFF
15,TRBJ1-1,TRBV5-4,CASSLVGGARTEAFF
16,TRBJ2-5,TRBV7-2,CASSLAGPKVGKTQYF
16,TRBJ1-4,TRBV9,CASSVDTGGLGEKLFF
15,TRBJ2-3,TRBV13,CASSEAGGPTDTQYF
15,TRBJ2-7,TRBV7-8,CASSMGLAVTYEQYF
14,TRBJ1-3,TRBV10-2,CASSEAGTGNTIYF
15,TRBJ2-2,TRBV6-1,CASRRGHINTGELFF
14,TRBJ1-1,TRBV7-8,CASSTGTSNTEAFF
16,TRBJ1-1,TRBV18,CASSPFSRLSNTEAFF
17,TRBJ2-7,TRBV21-1,CASSPNTQRRPSYEQYF
15,TRBJ2-2,TRBV27,CASSRSGGNTGELFF
13,TRBJ2-7,TRBV30,CAWSPRKRGEQYF
14,TRBJ1-2,TRBV2,CASRVQGKERGYTF
15,TRBJ2-4,TRBV4-3,CASSHSFSGQGIQYF
15,TRBJ2-1,TRBV19,CASSTGQSSYNEQFF
12,TRBJ2-3,TRBV6-5,CASSYRTSAQYF
16,TRBJ1-1,TRBV7-3,CASSLSPPPMRSEAFF
16,TRBJ2-1,TRBV6-4,CASSAIGGTQGGEQFF
12,TRBJ2-5,TRBV30,CAWSVAIETQYF
14,TRBJ2-1,TRBV11-2,CASSLAYGGWEQFF
13,TRBJ1-2,TRBV30,CAWNGGAGYGYTF
15,TRBJ2-7,TRBV5-5,CASSFPGQGVYEQYF
13,TRBJ1-6,TRBV7-9,CASSLAGDSPLHF
13,TRBJ2-1,TRBV30,CAWSVLRHNEQFF
14,TRBJ1-1,TRBV7-9,CASSSTGFPNRAFF
14,TRBJ1-3,TRBV2,CASDGDRGGNTIYF
14,TRBJ1-4,TRBV11-2,CASSTEADAEKLFF
13,TRBJ1-6,TRBV9,CASSVVSDSPLHF
17,TRBJ2-6,TRBV9,CASSVAYDSSGANVLTF
14,TRBJ2-1,TRBV19,CASSPGTGNNEQFF
13,TRBJ1-1,TRBV7-9,CASSETQTTEAFF
14,TRBJ2-5,TRBV7-9,CASSQTGGRETQYF
18,TRBJ1-6,TRBV23-1,CASSRKTGARPYNSPLHF
15,TRBJ2-1,TRBV9,CASGPSGGSYNEQFF
14,TRBJ1-1,TRBV30,CAWRTTGGNTEAFF
16,TRBJ2-5,TRBV5-1,CASSLGTSGAQETQYF
14,TRBJ1-2,TRBV29-1,CSVGPDREGGGYTF
15,TRBJ2-5,TRBV5-1,CASSLGRGPQETQYF